This T cell receptor beta chain was documented in a study of OX40 agonist ivuxolimab in advanced cancers. A note on the overall study: Ivuxolimab was an agonistic, fully human IgG2 monoclonal antibody directed against OX40 (CD134), a costimulatory receptor. Intravenous ivuxolimab was administered to patients every 2 weeks at six dose levels: 0.01, 0.1, 0.3, 1.5, 3 and 10 mg/kg. Of the approximately 50 dose-escalation patients, hepatocellular carcinoma was present in roughly 19, melanoma in roughly 15, renal cell carcinoma in 9 and head and neck cancer in 9. In the dose-escalation cohort, roughly 80% of patients were male, and the mean age was approximately 60 years, with a range of about 20 to 79. Patients were allowed to have had prior anti-PD-1, anti-PD-L1 or anti-CTLA-4 therapy, and around 41% of the dose-escalation patients had previously received checkpoint inhibitors. Partial responses occurred in three dose-escalation patients, of whom one had hepatocellular carcinoma and two had cutaneous melanoma. Peripheral TCRbeta sequencing was intended to test whether TCR sequence diversity was altered and clonal T-cell expansion was caused by ivuxolimab. The monotherapy dose-escalation portion (N = 52 patients) of the phase I ivuxolimab trial is reported in the paper.

As regards this clone: It has no known antigen specificity. Per-nucleotide qualities are absent, and no much larger clonotype sits a single base away.

The CDR3 spans 15 residues, from the cysteine through the phenylalanine. Left in the record is the CDR3 DNA by itself, 45 bases read in frame from the first base. V and J are truncated by 2 bases and 1 base respectively, leaving an intervening sequence of 12 bases. From a lookup of the germline V gene, CDR1 and CDR2 are SGDLS and YYNGEE. Genomic DNA was isolated from the sorted cells so that the TCRbeta CDR3 region could be sequenced. TCRbeta CDR3 regions were sequenced using the immunoSEQ Assay. In TCRdb, the immuneACCESS table is reduced to in-frame sequences with V and J assigned. These tables do not hold every clone; where another copy was compared, an unresolved V gene accounts for under half, and the others remain unexplained. In all, the sample holds 35,000 to 45,000 clones, and roughly 90% of those were seen once. Of the sample, 15% to 20% is held by the ten largest clones. The trial excluded patients who had a history of autoimmune disease or were on systemic immunosuppression. Peripheral blood for TCR sequencing was collected from all dose cohorts at baseline, on cycle 4 day 1, and on cycle 7 day 1. Samples were obtained from an open-label, multicenter, first-in-human phase I dose-escalation trial of ivuxolimab. The trial enrolled adults with locally advanced or metastatic head and neck squamous cell, hepatocellular, melanoma or renal cell carcinoma. Before TCR sequencing, CD4+ T cells and CD8+ T cells were sorted from peripheral blood as separate populations.

Study-wide findings and limitations: At doses of 0.1 to 3.0 mg/kg, clonal expansion of both CD4+ and CD8+ blood T cells was observed from baseline to week 6. The antigen specificity of the peripheral T cells that underwent clonal expansion was not determined. Low levels of normalized T-cell clonal expansion were also seen in some nonresponding patients. In the 0.1-3.0 mg/kg groups, partial responders had among the lowest normalized peripheral clonal expansion, particularly in CD8+ T cells. On average, CD8+ T cells showed more expanded clones than CD4+ T cells after ivuxolimab.

The specimen was CD4+ or CD8+ T cells sorted from blood, collected in a trial of the OX40 agonist ivuxolimab. The TCR sequence derives from an adult with an advanced solid tumor such as melanoma, head and neck, liver or kidney cancer. The receptor chain draws on TRBV9 and TRBJ1-1, with no reliable assignment of the D segment. The DNA sequence is as follows: TGTGCCAGCAGCGTGGAACCGACGGCGAACACTGAAGCTTTCTTT. Its product reads: CASSVEPTANTEAFF. Joined to the reference TRBV9 and TRBJ1-1 proteins, this CDR3 gives the full variable domain: DSGVTQTPKHLITATGQRVTLRCSPRSGDLSVYWYQQSLDQGLQFLIQYYNGEERAKGNILERFSAQQFPDLHSELNLSSLELGDSALYFCASSVEPTANTEAFFGQGTRLTVV.